This T cell receptor beta chain was found in a study of response to subunit inactivated influenza vaccine. The study, taken as a whole, reports: Each seasonal influenza vaccination recruits few new T cells, the authors suggested.

For this clonotype: Its target is unknown.

MiXCR was run by TCRdb on the RT-PCR reads, yielding one entry per CDR3 protein. The top ten hold 3% to 3.5% of the sample, which has about 500,000 distinct CDR3 sequences, about 17% seen once. The CDR3 sequence is 18 residues long. The sequenced sample was CD4+ T cells sorted from PBMCs, obtained around 25 months after vaccination. The TCR originated in a man between 50 and 69 years old who received an inactivated influenza vaccine. The chain has TRBV21-1 and TRBJ2-7; the D segment call TRBD1 is taken from the table without a DNA check. TRBV21-1 corresponds to a pseudogene. The CDR3 is CASSNIMTGTRRTYEQYF. The DNA for the CDR3 is TGTGCCAGCAGTAATATTATGACCGGGACAAGGAGGACCTACGAGCAGTACTTC.